This T cell receptor beta chain was captured in a study of T cell repertoires in cytomegalovirus infection (dated by TCRdb to the late 2010s). For context, the study as a whole: Recently identified HLA-C-restricted CMV epitopes, whose presentation resists viral immunomodulation, were targeted by peptide stimulations together with well-studied HLA-B-restricted epitopes. The HLA type of each donor mattered for the analysis, because public TCR beta signatures pointed to carriage of CMV infection along with the matching HLA type.

At least ten counts were recorded for this clonotype. Its antigen target is currently unknown. No much larger clone is present one base from it, and per-base qualities are unavailable. Interpreted using the paper, the treatment or condition label stands for: in vitro stimulation with specific CMV peptide epitopes to enrich CMV-specific T cells. Results the study describes overall, beyond this receptor: In the ex vivo response, HLA-C-restricted CMV-specific TCR beta clonotypes were dominant, and in two of eight donors the single most frequent clonotype came from this HLA-C-restricted group. Cumulative frequency of public TCR beta family members discriminated carriers of CMV infection plus the relevant HLA type in this cohort and an independent 352-donor cohort.

Trimming takes 4 bases off V and 0 bases off J; junction bases not matched to a gene: 5. There are 15 amino acids in the CDR3, from cysteine to valine inclusive. The DNA shown is the 45-base CDR3, in frame from base 1. The germline V gene sets CDR1 to MDHEN and CDR2 to SYDVKM. TCRdb shows the sequencer as Illumina HiSeq 1500. Clones were called with MiXCR by TCRdb after fastp trimmed the public reads at Q25, and only in-frame beta chains were retained. Identical CDR3 protein sequences are pooled into one entry, listed with their most common genes and DNA. The sample profile shows about 830,000 distinct CDR3 sequences; approximately 29% of them were found once. Under 15% of the sample is taken by the ten largest.

The chain was built from TRBV28 and TRBJ2-7; TRBD1 aligns with 8 central bases. The TCR comes from a human donor in good health (CMV status not recorded). Some clones in this sample may be carry-over from other donors' samples. The material was cultured CD8+ T cells from PBMCs, obtained from culture after CMV antigen stimulation. The CDR3 sequence is CASSYRDRYSYEQYV. The base sequence is TGTGCCAGCAGTTACCGGGACAGGTACTCCTACGAGCAGTACGTC.